The 30 T cell receptor beta chains below all came from one sample that was sequenced in a study of regulatory T cells in long-lasting Graves disease. The time point was: newly diagnosed GD, antithyroid drugs for less than 3 months. After RNA was extracted from PBMCs, the TCR library was made from it. Through Arm-PCR of CDR3 regions and iRepertoire HTBI primers, TCR beta libraries were built. A single record per CDR3 protein comes from TCRdb applying MiXCR to the multiplex PCR reads. The sample shows more than 400,000 distinct CDR3 sequences, around 16% of them seen only once. Another study also made use of these data, one on T cells in Graves' hyperthyroidism and ophthalmopathy.

Source: peripheral blood mononuclear cells (PBMCs), taken at new diagnosis, from a patient treated with antithyroid drugs. These receptors were obtained from a man between 40 and 49 years old with Graves disease.

The genes are TRBV20-1 and TRBJ1-2; 8 bases fit TRBD1. The J segment lost 8 bases and the V segment lost 4 bases, leaving 6 bases of the junction unmatched. The CDR3 spans 12 residues. CDR1 is DFQATT and CDR2 is SNEGSKA in the germline V gene (reference sequence). The CDR3 is CSATDRGAGYTF. The CDR3 nucleotides read TGCAGTGCTACTGACAGGGGTGCCGGCTACACCTTC.

This clonotype is a singleton in its sample. This sequence may be a read error, since a much larger clone differs from it by one base. Here the CDR3 reads CASGGTGGSGTF. CDR3 coding DNA: TGTGCCAGCGGTGGGACTGGCGGGAGCGGAACTTTC. V gene TRBV27 combines with J gene TRBJ2-5, with 7 positions matching TRBD2. The germline V gene has CDR1 MNHEY and CDR2 SMNVEV (reference sequence). This CDR3 region has 12 residues.

This clonotype has a count of ten or more. V and J are TRBV28 and TRBJ2-4; D might be TRBD1 (6 bases). CDR1 is MDHEN, CDR2 SYDVKM, per germline. The CDR3 spans 16 residues. Deletions cut 2 bases from V and 0 bases from J, with 11 bases between. This chain's CDR3 is CASSLGQTLAKNIQYF. The CDR3 coding sequence is TGTGCCAGCAGTTTAGGACAGACGCTAGCCAAAAACATTCAGTACTTC. The full variable domain, in which reference TRBV28 and TRBJ2-4 provide the parts outside the CDR3, is DVKVTQSSRYLVKRTGEKVFLECVQDMDHENMFWYRQDPGLGLRLIYFSYDVKMKEKGDIPEGYSVSREKKERFSLILESASTNQTSMYLCASSLGQTLAKNIQYFGAGTRLSVL.

At least ten counts were recorded for this clonotype. The genes are TRBV28 and TRBJ1-5, with D hard to call. This CDR3 comprises 13 residues. Trimming shortened V by 4 bases and J by 9 bases, and 13 bases separated the two germline ends. The germline gives CDR1 MDHEN, CDR2 SYDVKM. The CDR3 DNA reads as TGTGCCAGCAGTTCCCCGACGGGGTTGCCCCAGCATTTT. Protein sequence: CASSSPTGLPQHF.

Points on this clonotype: Just one base apart from a much larger clone, this may be a read error. This chain links TRBV11-3 with TRBJ2-1; TRBD2 agrees at 14 bases. CDR1 and CDR2 (germline): SGHNT, YENEEA. The CDR3 consists of 19 residues. The CDR3 sequence is CAGSLRLAGGPNRLYEQFF. CDR3 nucleotides: TGTGCCGGCAGCCTAAGACTAGCGGGAGGGCCGAATCGTCTTTACGAGCAGTTCTTC.

There are many counts of this clonotype. J is TRBJ2-1 and V is TRBV11-2; no clear D gene. This CDR3 has 15 residues. CDR1 and CDR2 (germline): SGHAT, FQNNGV. V was cut by 5 bases and J by 4 bases, with 15 bases left in between. In DNA form, the CDR3 reads TGTGCCAGCAGCGCTTCTCGACCGTCATACAATGAGCAGTTCTTC. It codes for CASSASRPSYNEQFF.

This clonotype was counted ten times or more. The CDR3 coding sequence is TGCAGTGCTAGAGATTCCTACCCCCCGGGAGATACGCAGTATTTT. Translation gives CSARDSYPPGDTQYF. The chain joins TRBV20-1 to TRBJ2-3; D gene ambiguous. CDR3 length: 15 residues. Per the germline V gene, CDR1 is DFQATT and CDR2 is SNEGSKA (reference sequence). Trimming took 0 bases from V and 5 from J, leaving 15 bases between them.

This clonotype was counted a few times. This rearrangement joins TRBV27 to TRBJ2-6; maybe TRBD1 (5 bases). V shed 6 bases and J shed 1 base, with 19 bases lying between them. The CDR3 has 18 amino acids. Looked up from germline, CDR1 is MNHEY and CDR2 is SMNVEV (reference sequence). DNA of the CDR3: TGTGCCAGCAGCATCTCTTCTAGACAGAGGTCTGGGGCCAACGTCCTGACTTTC. Translation gives CASSISSRQRSGANVLTF.

The chain couples TRBV3-1 to TRBJ2-4, with TRBD2 matching over 8 bases. This CDR3 spans 15 amino acids. V lost 4 bases, J lost 6 bases, and 8 bases stayed unmatched. The germline gives CDR1 LGHDT, CDR2 YNNKEL (reference sequence). The CDR3 DNA reads TGTGCCAGCAGCCCCCAAGGAAGCGGGGGAAACATTCAGTACTTC. Translation: CASSPQGSGGNIQYF. Filled out from reference TRBV3-1 and TRBJ2-4, the complete variable domain reads DTAVSQTPKYLVTQMGNDKSIKCEQNLGHDTMYWYKQDSKKFLKIMFSYNNKELIINETVPNRFSPKSPDKAHLNLHINSLELGDSAVYFCASSPQGSGGNIQYFGAGTRLSVL.

Of note for this clonotype: The junction differs from germline at one of its ends, possibly a read error. The chain has TRBV27 and TRBJ1-4; perhaps TRBD1 as D (5 bases). This CDR3 has 17 amino acids. The V gene's germline CDR1 is MNHEY and CDR2 SMNVEV (reference sequence). CDR3 region: CASGPRVVGGFEEKLLF. CDR3 DNA: TGTGCCAGCGGCCCCAGGGTGGTTGGAGGTTTCGAAGAAAAACTGCTTTTT.

This clonotype has a handful of counts. The V and J genes are TRBV20-1 and TRBJ2-7; D possibly corresponds to TRBD2 (6 bases). This CDR3 spans 14 amino acids. The V end lost 6 bases, the J end lost 3 bases, and 18 bases lay between the germline ends. Germline V CDR1 and CDR2: DFQATT, SNEGSKA (reference sequence). CDR3 sequence reads: CSAPERASVYEQYF. Here the CDR3 DNA reads TGCAGTGCCCCCGAAAGGGCTAGCGTCTACGAGCAGTACTTC.

This clonotype was counted many times. The chain uses TRBV24-1 and TRBJ2-3; TRBD2 aligns across 14 bases. Germline CDR1 reads KGHDR; CDR2 reads SFDVKD. With 3 bases clipped from V and 0 bases from J, the junction kept 7 bases outside the gene matches. The length of the CDR3 is 19 residues. The CDR3 sequence: CATSDPAGTSGSSTDTQYF. The CDR3 DNA reads TGTGCCACCAGTGATCCCGCTGGGACTAGCGGGAGTAGCACAGATACGCAGTATTTT.

This clonotype was picked up many times. Germline and junction disagree at one end, which may indicate a read error. The rearrangement joins TRBV27 to TRBJ2-5; perhaps TRBD2 as D (6 bases). The CDR3 spans 15 residues. Germline CDR1 is MNHEY and CDR2 is SMNVEV (reference sequence). The CDR3 loop reads CAGSLRRGSQETQYF. Written as DNA, the CDR3 is TGTGCCGGCAGCCTAAGGCGGGGCAGCCAAGAGACCCAGTACTTC.

This clonotype has just a few counts. V usage is TRBV28 and J usage is TRBJ2-7, with 9 bases matching TRBD1. Germline CDR1 is MDHEN and CDR2 is SYDVKM. J lost 2 bases, V lost 6 bases, and 11 bases had no gene match. The CDR3 runs 16 residues. The CDR3, as DNA: TGTGCCAGCAGCTTGACCTGGACAGGGGCCACCTACGAGCAGTACTTC. Its translation is CASSLTWTGATYEQYF.

This clonotype appeared a few times. The J gene is TRBJ2-1, the V gene TRBV9; TRBD1 might be the D (6 bases). The V gene lost 2 bases and the J gene lost 4 bases, with 13 bases spanning the gap. The germline V gene encodes CDR1 SGDLS and CDR2 YYNGEE. The CDR3 totals 15 residues. The CDR3 DNA reads as TGTGCCAGCAGCGTGGGTTTCGGGACATACAATGAGCAGTTCTTC. This gives the protein CASSVGFGTYNEQFF. The full variable domain, completed using reference TRBV9 and TRBJ2-1, is DSGVTQTPKHLITATGQRVTLRCSPRSGDLSVYWYQQSLDQGLQFLIQYYNGEERAKGNILERFSAQQFPDLHSELNLSSLELGDSALYFCASSVGFGTYNEQFFGPGTRLTVL.

This clonotype was observed a handful of times. This chain connects TRBV20-1 to TRBJ2-7; the D gene is possibly TRBD2 (6 bases). V lost 6 bases and J lost 3, with 18 bases in between. CDR3 size: 14 residues. Germline lookup yields CDR1 DFQATT and CDR2 SNEGSKA (reference sequence). The CDR3 here is CSAQSRATSYEQYF. CDR3 nucleotide sequence: TGCAGTGCCCAGTCCCGTGCGACTAGCTACGAGCAGTACTTC.

Ten or more counts support this clonotype. The chain combines TRBV11-3 with TRBJ2-1; 7 positions agree with TRBD2. The CDR3 runs 15 residues. The V and J ends lost 1 base and 4 bases, in that order; junction bases with no gene match: 4. The germline gives CDR1 SGHNT, CDR2 YENEEA. DNA for the CDR3: TGTGCCAGCAGCTTAGCGGGAGGTAGGTACAATGAGCAGTTCTTC. Translating it yields CASSLAGGRYNEQFF.

In its sample, this clonotype was seen many times. The chain recombines TRBV12-3 or TRBV12-4 with TRBJ2-7, with unresolved D. The CDR3 runs to 14 residues. The V end lost 6 bases, the J end lost 3 bases, and 15 bases lay between the germline ends. The CDR3 sequence: CASSRGRNGYEQYF. In DNA form, the CDR3 reads TGTGCCAGCAGCCGCGGACGGAACGGCTACGAGCAGTACTTC.

This sequence joins TRBV11-2 and TRBJ2-5; a possible D gene is TRBD2 (6 bases). The CDR3 totals 16 residues. Germline values: CDR1 SGHAT, CDR2 FQNNGV. V was trimmed by 1 base and J by 2 bases, leaving 14 bases between them. DNA for the CDR3: TGTGCCAGCAGCTTAGCAGGGTCTAGCGCACAAGAGACCCAGTACTTC. This gives the protein CASSLAGSSAQETQYF.

This clonotype occurred a few times. The CDR3 DNA reads TGTGCCAGCAGCTCCAAGGGCGGGGAGCTGTTTTTT. Its translation: CASSSKGGELFF. The rearrangement uses TRBV7-9 and TRBJ2-2; D is unresolved. Looked up from germline, CDR1 is SEHNR and CDR2 is FQNEAQ (reference sequence). The CDR3 runs to 12 residues. V was clipped by 4 bases and J by 7 bases, with 7 bases between them.

This clonotype was recorded many times. The V gene is TRBV28, the J gene TRBJ2-7; D might be TRBD2 (6 bases). Germline-derived CDR1 and CDR2 are MDHEN and SYDVKM. V lost 5 bases, J lost 6 bases, and 14 bases lay in between. This CDR3 has 13 amino acids. This CDR3 reads CASSLPGSGEQYF. For the CDR3, the DNA is TGTGCCAGCAGTCTCCCGGGTAGCGGCGAGCAGTACTTC.

The J gene is TRBJ2-1, the V gene TRBV6-1; 7 bases align to TRBD2. V dropped 6 bases and J dropped 10; count of bases not matched to a gene: 6. CDR3 length equals 12 residues. CDR1 MNHNS and CDR2 SASEGT come from the germline V gene. The CDR3 bases are TGTGCCAGCAGGCAAGGACTAGACGAGCAGTTCTTC. Translating gives CASRQGLDEQFF.

V is TRBV20-1 and J is TRBJ1-6, with 12 positions matching TRBD1. The CDR3 loop spans 19 amino acids. Germline V lookup: CDR1 DFQATT, CDR2 SNEGSKA (reference sequence). The ends lost 2 bases at V and 9 bases at J; junction bases unmatched: 17. CDR3 DNA sequence: TGCAGTGCTAGAAGTCTTGGGACAGGGGGCCTGGGATCGGGTTCACCCCTCCACTTT. It specifies CSARSLGTGGLGSGSPLHF.

This clonotype was picked up many times. The J gene is TRBJ2-7, the V gene TRBV7-9; no clear D gene. The CDR3 is 16 amino acids. Trimming left V 2 bases short and J 6 bases short, with 20 bases between. The germline gives CDR1 SEHNR, CDR2 FQNEAQ (reference sequence). This CDR3 is CASSLSSGRRLGEQYF. The DNA of the CDR3 is TGTGCCAGCAGCTTAAGTTCCGGACGGCGGTTGGGCGAGCAGTACTTC.

The table lists this clonotype with many counts. The chain has TRBV29-1 and TRBJ2-3, with 8 bases that match TRBD2. The germline V gene has CDR1 SQVTM and CDR2 ANQGSEA. V lost 3 bases, J lost 1 base, and 6 bases stayed unmatched. The CDR3 covers 15 residues. The CDR3 sequence is CSVEFLAGRTDTQYF. Here the CDR3 DNA reads TGCAGCGTTGAGTTCCTAGCGGGTCGCACAGATACGCAGTATTTT.

The table lists this clonotype with a few counts. The chain joins TRBV28 to TRBJ2-3; no reliable D call. V lost 4 bases and J 0 bases, leaving 20 bases between the germline ends. CDR1 is MDHEN and CDR2 is SYDVKM in the germline V gene. The CDR3 loop spans 18 amino acids. The CDR3 region is CASSSRLFADSSTDTQYF. CDR3 coding DNA: TGTGCCAGCAGTTCCCGACTCTTCGCCGATTCTAGCACAGATACGCAGTATTTT.

This clonotype has a count of ten or more. The V and J genes are TRBV20-1 and TRBJ2-1; 13 nucleotides agree with TRBD2. The CDR3 spans 15 residues. The junction had 5 bases not matched to a gene; V was cut back by 3 bases and J by 6 bases. Germline V lookup: CDR1 DFQATT, CDR2 SNEGSKA (reference sequence). CDR3 coding DNA: TGCAGTGCTAGTAGGACTAGCGGGAGAGGCAATGAGCAGTTCTTC. Amino acid sequence: CSASRTSGRGNEQFF.

This clonotype was observed at least ten times. This rearrangement joins TRBV6-2 or TRBV6-3 to TRBJ2-6; no clear D gene. V shed 5 bases and J shed 0 bases, with 17 bases lying between them. The germline V gene has CDR1 MNHEY and CDR2 SVGEGT. The CDR3 contains 18 residues. For the CDR3, the DNA is TGTGCCAGCAGTACCCTCTTAGGTTTAGTCTCTGGGGCCAACGTCCTGACTTTC. Translation gives CASSTLLGLVSGANVLTF.

The chain carries TRBV27 and TRBJ1-2, with D tentatively TRBD1 (5 bases). The CDR3 spans 13 residues. Trimming left V 4 bases short and J 2 bases short, with 8 bases between. Germline CDR1 is MNHEY and CDR2 is SMNVEV (reference sequence). The CDR3 sequence is CASSSTENYGYTF. The CDR3 bases are TGTGCCAGCAGTTCGACAGAAAACTATGGCTACACCTTC.

This clonotype was observed at least ten times. The rearrangement joins TRBV7-2 to TRBJ2-3, with a possible D match to TRBD2 (6 bases). This CDR3 region has 15 residues. Germline values: CDR1 SGHTA, CDR2 FQGNSA. V shed 1 base and J shed 5 bases, with 13 bases lying between them. The CDR3 nucleotides read TGTGCCAGCAGCTTAGTTAGCGGACCCGGAGATACGCAGTATTTT. This sequence encodes CASSLVSGPGDTQYF.